The 15 T cell receptor gamma chains below come from one sample, sequenced in a study of intestinal T cells in coeliac disease. TRG repertoires were amplified with LymphoTrack primers from approximately 190 ng of biopsy DNA. TCRdb called clones anew from the multiplex PCR reads with CATT. The sample lists some 1,900 gamma-chain clones, 45% to 50% occurring once. Each case's genomic DNA was extracted from ten roughly 5-µm formalin-fixed paraffin-embedded scrolls. Sequences were obtained from a duodenal biopsy. These receptor sequences come from a human donor with celiac disease.

Remarks on this clone: A much larger clone lies a single base off, so this may be a read error. The chain joins TRGV8 to TRGJP2. The J segment lost 0 bases and the V segment lost 9 bases, leaving 16 bases of the junction unmatched. The germline gives CDR1 VENAVY, CDR2 YDSYNSRV. The CDR3 extends over 17 amino acids. The CDR3 reads CATRSSHIDSSDWIKTF. The DNA of the CDR3 is TGTGCCACCCGGTCTTCGCATATAGATAGTAGTGATTGGATCAAGACGTTT.

This chain links TRGV8 with TRGJP2. V lost 1 base to trimming and J lost 0 bases; unmatched junction nucleotides: 2. This CDR3 region has 15 residues. CDR1 is VENAVY and CDR2 is YDSYNSRV in the germline V gene. CDR3 protein: CATWDRDSSDWIKTF. CDR3 DNA: TGTGCCACCTGGGATAGAGATAGTAGTGATTGGATCAAGACGTTT.

A few counts support this clone. J is TRGJ1 or TRGJ2 and V is TRGV9. The CDR3 sequence is 9 residues long. Unmatched junction bases numbered 1, after V lost 9 bases and J lost 5 bases. Germline V gene lookup returns CDR1 GITISATS and CDR2 ISYDGTV (reference sequence). The CDR3 loop is CALDYKKLF. The CDR3 DNA is TGTGCCTTGGATTATAAGAAACTCTTT.

The chain combines TRGV2 with TRGJP1. CDR1 and CDR2 from the germline V gene are EGSNGY and YDSYNSKV. The CDR3 contains 15 residues. V gave up 6 bases and J gave up 10 bases; unmatched junction bases: 17. The CDR3: CATWTSNSLDWFKIF. The CDR3 DNA follows: TGTGCCACCTGGACGTCCAATTCACTGGATTGGTTCAAGATATTT.

This clone is large by share. The chain recombines TRGV2 with TRGJP1. Germline V lookup: CDR1 EGSNGY, CDR2 YDSYNSKV. The ends lost 0 bases at V and 0 bases at J; junction bases unmatched: 1. The CDR3 runs to 15 residues. As DNA, the CDR3 is TGTGCCACCTGGGACGGGTATACCACTGGTTGGTTCAAGATATTT. Translating gives CATWDGYTTGWFKIF.

The CDR3 spells CACWNKSKKLF. DNA of the CDR3: TGTGCCTGCTGGAATAAGAGCAAGAAACTCTTT. The rearrangement joins TRGV11 to TRGJ1 or TRGJ2. TRGV11 is recorded as an ORF, its role being uncertain. The CDR3 runs to 11 residues. The V gene end was trimmed by 8 bases and the J gene end by 10 bases; junction bases not matched to a gene: 8.

In this sample, this clone is large. The rearrangement links TRGV10 to TRGJP1. Being an ORF, TRGV10 has a function that is uncertain. V lost 8 bases, J lost 0 bases, and 16 bases stayed unmatched. The CDR3 length is 18 residues. The CDR3 sequence: CAAWDLPWKYTTGWFKIF. CDR3 coding DNA: TGTGCTGCGTGGGATCTCCCGTGGAAATATACCACTGGTTGGTTCAAGATATTT.

Comments on this clone: A single base separates this from a much larger clone, so it may be a read error. V is TRGV2 and J is TRGJP2. Germline values: CDR1 EGSNGY, CDR2 YDSYNSKV. The CDR3 runs 14 residues. The CDR3 DNA reads TGTGCCACCTGGGACGTAGGTAGTGGTTGGATCAAGACGTTT. It encodes CATWDVGSGWIKTF.

Comment on this clone: A read error is possible here, since a much larger clone lies one base away. V and J are TRGV3 and TRGJ1 or TRGJ2. Germline V lookup: CDR1 VTNTFY, CDR2 YDVSTARD (reference sequence). Losses at the gene ends were 9 bases for V and 12 bases for J; bases not matched to a gene: 8. The CDR3 totals 9 residues. This CDR3 reads CATMSRKLF. The CDR3 nucleotides read TGTGCCACCATGAGCAGGAAACTCTTT.

The rearrangement links TRGV2 to TRGJP2. CDR3 length equals 14 residues. The germline gives CDR1 EGSNGY, CDR2 YDSYNSKV. Germline trimming cut 10 bases from V and 5 bases from J; bases unmatched to any gene: 13. The CDR3 sequence: CATGTAISDWIKTF. Written as DNA, the CDR3 is TGTGCCACTGGGACGGCCATCAGTGATTGGATCAAGACGTTT.

As to this clone: Possible read error: a much larger clone is one base away. V usage is TRGV9 and J usage is TRGJP1. CDR1 and CDR2 (germline): GITISATS, ISYDGTV (reference sequence). CDR3 size: 15 residues. The CDR3 loop is CASWEPRETGWFKIF. DNA of the CDR3: TGTGCCTCGTGGGAGCCCCGGGAGACTGGTTGGTTCAAGATATTT.

This clone has a handful of counts. Here the CDR3 reads CAAWDLGDYYKKLF. CDR3 DNA sequence: TGTGCTGCGTGGGATCTGGGGGATTATTATAAGAAACTCTTT. The chain carries TRGV10 and TRGJ1 or TRGJ2. TRGV10 carries the ORF label, with uncertain function. The CDR3 length is 14 residues. V was clipped by 8 bases and J by 2 bases; unmatched bases: 10.

CDR3 loop: CALWEAPNYYKKLF. CDR3 sequence (DNA): TGTGCCTTGTGGGAGGCTCCGAATTATTATAAGAAACTCTTT. V is TRGV9 and J is TRGJ1 or TRGJ2. Germline CDR1 is GITISATS and CDR2 is ISYDGTV (reference sequence). The J segment lost 0 bases and the V segment lost 2 bases, leaving 4 bases of the junction unmatched. The CDR3 has 14 residues.

This clone was counted only a few times. Other DNA sequences in the sample encode the same CDR3. The rearrangement uses TRGV8 and TRGJP1. Per the germline V gene, CDR1 is VENAVY and CDR2 is YDSYNSRV. The CDR3 consists of 15 residues. V was clipped by 2 bases and J by 0 bases; unmatched bases: 3. Here the CDR3 DNA reads TGTGCCACCTGGGATACCGATACCACTGGTTGGTTCAAGATATTT. Amino acids: CATWDTDTTGWFKIF.

Here the CDR3 DNA reads TGTGCCACCTGGGATACGGGGAGTAGTAGTGATTGGATCAAGACGTTT. Protein: CATWDTGSSSDWIKTF. The chain employs TRGV8 and TRGJP2. J gave up 1 base and V 2 bases, and 7 bases lay outside the gene matches. In germline, CDR1 is VENAVY, CDR2 YDSYNSRV. This CDR3 has 16 residues.